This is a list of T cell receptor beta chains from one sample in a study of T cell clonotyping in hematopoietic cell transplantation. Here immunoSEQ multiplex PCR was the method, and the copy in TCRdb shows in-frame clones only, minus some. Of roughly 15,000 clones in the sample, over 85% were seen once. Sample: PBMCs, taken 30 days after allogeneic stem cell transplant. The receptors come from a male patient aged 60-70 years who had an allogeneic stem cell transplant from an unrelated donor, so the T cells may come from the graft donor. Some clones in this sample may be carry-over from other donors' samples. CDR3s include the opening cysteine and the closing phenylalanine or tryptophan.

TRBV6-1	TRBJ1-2	CASSAGAGGYGYTF
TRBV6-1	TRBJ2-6	CASSEATTGGMYIAGANVLTF
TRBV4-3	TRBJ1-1	CASSQYPTSRDTEAFF
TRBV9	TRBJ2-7	CASSVGLGMYEQYF
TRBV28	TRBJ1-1	CASSGRGFNTEAFF
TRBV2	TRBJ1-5	CASRRTGERDQPQHF
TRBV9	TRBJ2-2	CASSVVGGQHTGELFF
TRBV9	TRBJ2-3	CASSVASGFTDTQYF
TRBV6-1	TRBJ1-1	CASNLGTIGAFF
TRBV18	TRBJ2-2	CASSPAGGANTGELFF
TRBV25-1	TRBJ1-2	CASSGTGGLEGYTF
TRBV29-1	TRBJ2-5	CSVVRDLAQETQYF
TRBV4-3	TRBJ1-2	CASSTGGYGYTF